The clone carrying this TCR beta chain was observed once. Its antigen is not known. The CDR3 consists of 14 residues. J was trimmed by 2 bases and V by 3 bases; bases with no gene match: 6. In germline, CDR1 is DFQATT, CDR2 SNEGSKA (reference sequence). Using a J-beta primer mix together with a sample-barcoded 5' primer, a second PCR was run for roughly 7 to 12 cycles. TCRdb reprocessed the 5' RACE reads with MiXCR, giving one entry per CDR3 protein. The sample lists roughly 500,000 distinct CDR3 sequences, about 26% occurring once. These data belong to a study of blood T cells in healthy people across ages. General observations from the study: Unknown donor CMV status possibly confounded expanded clonotype changes. Long-lived and aged donors differed, with more naive CD4+ cells and higher diversity in the long-lived. No conclusive comparison of naive versus antigen-experienced cells was possible with unsorted PBMCs.

Each individual donor underwent a draw of around 9.8 milliliters of peripheral blood. Sequencing input: blood. The receptor comes from a woman aged 70 to 79 in good health. The rearrangement uses TRBV20-1 and TRBJ2-5; 7 positions agree with TRBD2. In nucleotides, the CDR3 is TGCAGTGCTAGGACGATTAGCGGGCAAGAGACCCAGTACTTC. Translated: CSARTISGQETQYF.